The entry below gives a single T cell receptor beta chain sequence along with its context. What it binds is unknown. Generated by immunoSEQ multiplex PCR, the TCRdb table keeps only in-frame clones and is missing some. The sample consists of 150,000 to 170,000 clones, 65% to 90% of them appearing once. This entry belongs to a study of cytomegalovirus exposure and HLA in healthy donors. The wider study: The roughly 130 validation repertoires were reported in a later analysis to have been generated on the same platform as the approximately 700 first-cohort repertoires. Notes on the study in general: The study flagged about 150 TCR beta chains as cytomegalovirus-associated. In a later analysis, first-cohort TCR clusters were found to tend to co-occur in the roughly 120 validation repertoires. TCR sequences were mostly rare, though some public TCRs occurred in many donors.

CDR3 length: 17 residues. The germline V gene encodes CDR1 MDHEN and CDR2 SYDVKM. Trimming took 2 bases from V and 7 from J; bases not matched to a gene: 13. The sample comprised PBMCs. The chain is built from TRBV28 and TRBJ2-3, with TRBD1 identical over 9 bases. The clonotype originates from a young man in good health and CMV-seropositive. The DNA of the CDR3 is TGTGCCAGCAGTTTACCCTCCTCGACAGGGGGTAAGAATACGCAGTATTTT. It specifies CASSLPSSTGGKNTQYF.